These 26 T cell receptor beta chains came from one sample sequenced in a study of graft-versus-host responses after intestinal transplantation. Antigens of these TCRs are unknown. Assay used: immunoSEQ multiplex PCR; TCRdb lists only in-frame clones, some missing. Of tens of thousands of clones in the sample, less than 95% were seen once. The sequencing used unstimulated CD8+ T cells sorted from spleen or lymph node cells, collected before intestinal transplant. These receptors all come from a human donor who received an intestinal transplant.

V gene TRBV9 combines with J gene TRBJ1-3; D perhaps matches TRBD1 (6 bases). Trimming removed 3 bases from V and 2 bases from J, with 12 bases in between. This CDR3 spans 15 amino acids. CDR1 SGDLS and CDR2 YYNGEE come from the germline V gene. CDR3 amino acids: CASSAGGGAGNTIYF. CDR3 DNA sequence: TGTGCCAGCAGCGCGGGAGGGGGGGCTGGAAACACCATATATTTT.

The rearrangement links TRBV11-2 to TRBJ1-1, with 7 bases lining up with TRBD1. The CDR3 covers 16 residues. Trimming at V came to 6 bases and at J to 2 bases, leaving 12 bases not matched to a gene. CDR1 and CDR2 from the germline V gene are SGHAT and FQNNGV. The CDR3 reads CASRLSTGSDNTEAFF. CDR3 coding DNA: TGTGCCAGCAGACTATCGACAGGGAGTGACAACACTGAAGCTTTCTTT.

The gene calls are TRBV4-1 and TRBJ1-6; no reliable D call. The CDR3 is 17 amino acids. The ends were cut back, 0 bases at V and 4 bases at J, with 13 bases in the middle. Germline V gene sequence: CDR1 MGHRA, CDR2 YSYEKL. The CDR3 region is CASSQEHKAGYNSPLHF. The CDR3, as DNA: TGCGCCAGCAGCCAAGAGCATAAGGCCGGGTATAATTCACCCCTCCACTTT.

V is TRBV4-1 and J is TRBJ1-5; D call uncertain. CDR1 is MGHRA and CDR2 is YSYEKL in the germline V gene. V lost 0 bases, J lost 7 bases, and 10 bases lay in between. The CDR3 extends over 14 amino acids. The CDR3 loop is CASSQEGSAQPQHF. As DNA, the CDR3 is TGCGCCAGCAGCCAAGAGGGGAGTGCCCAGCCCCAGCATTTT.

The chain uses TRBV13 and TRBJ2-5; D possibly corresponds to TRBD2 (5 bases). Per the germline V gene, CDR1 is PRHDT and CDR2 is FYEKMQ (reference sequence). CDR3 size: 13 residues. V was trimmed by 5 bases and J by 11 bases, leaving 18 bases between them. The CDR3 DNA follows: TGTGCCAGCAGCCAGTCCCCCGAGAGGGAGCAGTACTTC. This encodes CASSQSPEREQYF.

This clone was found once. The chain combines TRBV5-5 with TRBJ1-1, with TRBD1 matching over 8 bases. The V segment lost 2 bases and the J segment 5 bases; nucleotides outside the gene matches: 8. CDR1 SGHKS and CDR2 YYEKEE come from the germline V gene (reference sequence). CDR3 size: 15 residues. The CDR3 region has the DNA TGTGCCAGCAGCTTAACCCCAGGGGGCGGAACTGAAGCTTTCTTT. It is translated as CASSLTPGGGTEAFF.

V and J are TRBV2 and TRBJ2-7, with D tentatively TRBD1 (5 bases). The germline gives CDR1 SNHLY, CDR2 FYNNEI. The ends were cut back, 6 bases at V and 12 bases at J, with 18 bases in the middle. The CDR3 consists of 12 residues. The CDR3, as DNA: TGTGCCAGCAGGGGGCACACTTACGAGGTGTACTTC. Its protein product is CASRGHTYEVYF.

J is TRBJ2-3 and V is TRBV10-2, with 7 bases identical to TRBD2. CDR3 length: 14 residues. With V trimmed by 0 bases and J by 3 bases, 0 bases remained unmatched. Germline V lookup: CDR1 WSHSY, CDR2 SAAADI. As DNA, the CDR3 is TGCGCCAGCAGTGAGTCGCGGGGGACAGATACGCAGTATTTT. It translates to CASSESRGTDTQYF.

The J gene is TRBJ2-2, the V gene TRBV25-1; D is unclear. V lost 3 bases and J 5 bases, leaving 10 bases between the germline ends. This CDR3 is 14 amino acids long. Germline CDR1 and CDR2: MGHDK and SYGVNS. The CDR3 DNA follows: TGTGCCAGCAGTGACGGCTTGCGGACCGGGGAGCTGTTTTTT. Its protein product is CASSDGLRTGELFF.

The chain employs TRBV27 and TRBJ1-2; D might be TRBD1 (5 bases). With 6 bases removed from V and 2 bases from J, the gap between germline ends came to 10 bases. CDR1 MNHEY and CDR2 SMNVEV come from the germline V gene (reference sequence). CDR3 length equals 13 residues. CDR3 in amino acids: CASSPTANYGYTF. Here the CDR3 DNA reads TGTGCCAGCAGCCCGACAGCAAACTATGGCTACACCTTC.

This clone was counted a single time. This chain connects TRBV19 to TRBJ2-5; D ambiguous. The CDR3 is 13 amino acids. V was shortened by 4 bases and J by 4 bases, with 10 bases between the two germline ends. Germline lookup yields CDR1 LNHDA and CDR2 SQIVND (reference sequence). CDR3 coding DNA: TGTGCCAGTAGTAATGGCTCTCCAGAGACCCAGTACTTC. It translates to CASSNGSPETQYF.

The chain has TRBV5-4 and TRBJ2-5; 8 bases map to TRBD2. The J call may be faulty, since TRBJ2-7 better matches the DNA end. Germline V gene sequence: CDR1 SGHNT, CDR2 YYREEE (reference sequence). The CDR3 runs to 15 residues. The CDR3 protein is CASSPVAGSSYEQYF. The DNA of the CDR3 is TGTGCCAGCAGCCCGGTAGCGGGGAGCTCCTACGAGCAGTACTTC.

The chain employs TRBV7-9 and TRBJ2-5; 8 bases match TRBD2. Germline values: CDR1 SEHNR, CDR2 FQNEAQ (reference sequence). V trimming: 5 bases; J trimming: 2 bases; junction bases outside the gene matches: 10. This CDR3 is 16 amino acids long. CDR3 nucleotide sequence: TGTGCCAGCAGCATCATTAGCGGGGCCCCACAAGAGACCCAGTACTTC. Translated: CASSIISGAPQETQYF.

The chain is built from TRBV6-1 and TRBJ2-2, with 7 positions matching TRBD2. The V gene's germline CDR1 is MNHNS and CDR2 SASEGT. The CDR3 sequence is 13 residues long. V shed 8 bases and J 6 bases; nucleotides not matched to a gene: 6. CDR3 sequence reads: CASGWGGSGELFF. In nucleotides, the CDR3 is TGTGCCAGCGGCTGGGGGGGGTCCGGGGAGCTGTTTTTT.

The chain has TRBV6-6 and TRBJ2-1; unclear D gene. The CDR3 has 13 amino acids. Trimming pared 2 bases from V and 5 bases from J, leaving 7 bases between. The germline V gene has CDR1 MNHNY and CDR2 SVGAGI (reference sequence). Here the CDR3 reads CASSYEAHNEQFF. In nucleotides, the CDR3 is TGTGCCAGCAGTTACGAGGCCCACAATGAGCAGTTCTTC.

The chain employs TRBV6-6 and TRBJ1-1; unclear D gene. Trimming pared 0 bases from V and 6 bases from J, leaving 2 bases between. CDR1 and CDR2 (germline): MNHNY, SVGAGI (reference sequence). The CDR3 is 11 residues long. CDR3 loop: CASSYSAEAFF. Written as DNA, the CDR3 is TGTGCCAGCAGTTACTCCGCTGAAGCTTTCTTT.

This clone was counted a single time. The CDR3 DNA is TGTGCCAGCAGTGACGGGCTAGCCGGAGATACGCAGTATTTT. This sequence encodes CASSDGLAGDTQYF. V and J are TRBV6-4 and TRBJ2-3; perhaps TRBD2 as D (5 bases). Germline CDR1 is MRHNA and CDR2 is SNTAGT. V dropped 2 bases and J dropped 5 bases, with 11 bases sitting between them. The CDR3 is 14 residues long.

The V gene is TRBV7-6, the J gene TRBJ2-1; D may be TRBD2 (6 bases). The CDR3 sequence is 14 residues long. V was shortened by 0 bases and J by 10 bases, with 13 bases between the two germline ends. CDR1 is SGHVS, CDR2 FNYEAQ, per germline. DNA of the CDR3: TGTGCCAGCAGCTTAGCGTCGGGGGTGGAAGAGCAGTTCTTC. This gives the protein CASSLASGVEEQFF.

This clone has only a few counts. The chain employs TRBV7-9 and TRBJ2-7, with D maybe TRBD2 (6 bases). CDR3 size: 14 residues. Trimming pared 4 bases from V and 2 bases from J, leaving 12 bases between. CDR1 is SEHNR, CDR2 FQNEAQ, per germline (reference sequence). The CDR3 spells CASSSGEVTYEQYF. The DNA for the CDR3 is TGTGCCAGCAGCTCCGGGGAGGTGACCTACGAGCAGTACTTC. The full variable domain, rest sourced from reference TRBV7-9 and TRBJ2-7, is DTGVSQNPRHKITKRGQNVTFRCDPISEHNRLYWYRQTLGQGPEFLTYFQNEAQLEKSRLLSDRFSAERPKGSFSTLEIQRTEQGDSAMYLCASSSGEVTYEQYFGPGTRLTVT.

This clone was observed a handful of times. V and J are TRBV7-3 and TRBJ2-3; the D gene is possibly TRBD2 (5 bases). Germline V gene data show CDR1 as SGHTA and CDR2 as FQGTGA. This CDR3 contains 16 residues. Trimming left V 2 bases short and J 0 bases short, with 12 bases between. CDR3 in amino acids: CASSLGLGISTDTQYF. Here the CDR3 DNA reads TGTGCCAGCAGCTTAGGACTCGGGATTAGCACAGATACGCAGTATTTT.

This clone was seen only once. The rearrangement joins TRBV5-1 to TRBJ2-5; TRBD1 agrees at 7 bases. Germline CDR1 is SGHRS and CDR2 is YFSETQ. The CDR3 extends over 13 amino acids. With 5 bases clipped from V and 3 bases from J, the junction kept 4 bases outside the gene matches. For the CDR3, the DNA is TGCGCCAGCAGGCCCGACAGGGAAGAGACCCAGTACTTC. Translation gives CASRPDREETQYF.

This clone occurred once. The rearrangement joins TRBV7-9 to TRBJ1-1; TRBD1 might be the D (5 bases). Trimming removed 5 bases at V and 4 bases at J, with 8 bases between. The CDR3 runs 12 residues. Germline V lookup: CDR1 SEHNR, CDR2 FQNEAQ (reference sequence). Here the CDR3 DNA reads TGTGCCAGCAGCGGGGCGTCCACTGAAGCTTTCTTT. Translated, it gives CASSGASTEAFF.

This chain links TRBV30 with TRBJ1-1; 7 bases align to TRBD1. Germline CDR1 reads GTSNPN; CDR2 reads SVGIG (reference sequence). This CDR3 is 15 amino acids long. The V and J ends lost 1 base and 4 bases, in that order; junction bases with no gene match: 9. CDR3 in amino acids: CAWSAPIGGGTEAFF. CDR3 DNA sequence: TGTGCCTGGAGTGCGCCTATAGGGGGCGGCACTGAAGCTTTCTTT. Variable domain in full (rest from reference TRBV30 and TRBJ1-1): SQTIHQWPATLVQPVGSPLSLECTVEGTSNPNLYWYRQAAGRGLQLLFYSVGIGQISSEVPQNLSASRPQDRQFILSSKKLLLSDSGFYLCAWSAPIGGGTEAFFGQGTRLTVV.

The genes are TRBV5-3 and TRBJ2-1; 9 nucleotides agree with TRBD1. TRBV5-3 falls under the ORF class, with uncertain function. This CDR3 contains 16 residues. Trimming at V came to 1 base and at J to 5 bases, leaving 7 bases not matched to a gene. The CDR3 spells CARSLSRDREHNEQFF. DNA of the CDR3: TGTGCCAGAAGCTTGTCCCGGGACAGGGAACACAATGAGCAGTTCTTC.

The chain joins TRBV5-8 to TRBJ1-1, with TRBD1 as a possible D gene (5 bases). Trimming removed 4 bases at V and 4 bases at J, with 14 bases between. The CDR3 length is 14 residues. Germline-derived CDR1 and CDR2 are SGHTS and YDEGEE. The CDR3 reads CASSETGGGTEAFF. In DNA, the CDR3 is TGTGCCAGCAGCGAAACCGGGGGTGGCACTGAAGCTTTCTTT.

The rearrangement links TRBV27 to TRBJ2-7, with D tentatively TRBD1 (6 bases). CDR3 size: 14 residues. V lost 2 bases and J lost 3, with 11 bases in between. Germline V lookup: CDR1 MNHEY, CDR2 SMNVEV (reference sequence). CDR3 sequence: CASSLEGHHYEQYF. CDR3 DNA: TGTGCCAGCAGTTTAGAGGGACACCACTACGAGCAGTACTTC.